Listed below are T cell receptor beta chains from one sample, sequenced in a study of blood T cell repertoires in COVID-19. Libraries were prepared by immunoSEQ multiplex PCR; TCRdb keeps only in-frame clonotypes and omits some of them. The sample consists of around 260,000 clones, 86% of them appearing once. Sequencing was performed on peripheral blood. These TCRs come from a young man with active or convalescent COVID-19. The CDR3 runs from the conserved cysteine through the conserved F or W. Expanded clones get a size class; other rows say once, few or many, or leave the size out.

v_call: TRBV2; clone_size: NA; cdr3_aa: CAIQGGYGYTF
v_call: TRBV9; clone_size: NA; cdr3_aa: CASSTYLAGGNTQYF
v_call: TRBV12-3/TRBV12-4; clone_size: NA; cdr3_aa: CASSLILYNEQFF
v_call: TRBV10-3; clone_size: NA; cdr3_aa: CAISHRAEINQPQHF
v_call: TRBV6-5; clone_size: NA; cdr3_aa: CASWGRLGNTIYF
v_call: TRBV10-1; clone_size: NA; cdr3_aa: CASSRDREGTQYF
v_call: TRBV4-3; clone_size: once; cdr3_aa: CASSQVAGVAYEQYF
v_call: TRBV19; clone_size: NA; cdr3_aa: CASTSGQGNTEAFF
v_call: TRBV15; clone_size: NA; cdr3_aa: CATSRDLAFGGDTQYF
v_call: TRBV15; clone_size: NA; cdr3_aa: CATGPGQGQPQHF
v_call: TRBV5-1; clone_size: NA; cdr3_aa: CASSEITGQGVDEQYF
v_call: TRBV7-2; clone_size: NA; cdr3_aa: CASSEGWGYEQYF
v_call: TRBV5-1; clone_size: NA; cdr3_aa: CASSTGGGETQYF
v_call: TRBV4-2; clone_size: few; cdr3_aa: CASSQDSEKLFF
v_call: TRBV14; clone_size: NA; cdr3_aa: CASSQVGQTRMNTEAFF
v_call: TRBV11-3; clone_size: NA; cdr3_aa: CASSPTEVMNTEAFF
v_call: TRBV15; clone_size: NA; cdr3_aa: CATSSFSFSADEKLFF
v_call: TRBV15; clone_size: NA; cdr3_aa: CATSRGRGYEQYF
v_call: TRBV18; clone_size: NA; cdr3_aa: CASSATQGQVGQETQYF
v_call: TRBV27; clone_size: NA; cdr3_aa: CASSFLRGRTEAFF
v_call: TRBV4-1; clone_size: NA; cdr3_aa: CASSQVGGQASNQPQHF
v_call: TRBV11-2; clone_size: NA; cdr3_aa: CASSLWTGNSGNTIYF
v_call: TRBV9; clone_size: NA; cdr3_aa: CASKDRITDTQYF
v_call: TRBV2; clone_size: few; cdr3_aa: CASGTQAGASEQYF
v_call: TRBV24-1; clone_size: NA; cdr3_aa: CAAEPSPPGRRQGSPLHF
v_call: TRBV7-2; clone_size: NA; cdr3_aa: CASSARTGGNSPLHF
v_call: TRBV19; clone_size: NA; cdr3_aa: CATASGTYQETQYF
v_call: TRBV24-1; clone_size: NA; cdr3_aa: CATSDQGLAAETQYF